The entry below gives a single T cell receptor beta chain sequence along with its context. Its antigen is unknown. The ends were cut back, 7 bases at V and 4 bases at J, with 11 bases in the middle. CDR1 is SGHNT, CDR2 YENEEA, per germline. This CDR3 comprises 12 residues. This record comes from a study of cytomegalovirus exposure and HLA in healthy donors. A multiplex PCR was run with 60 Vbeta primers and 13 Jbeta primers. The table came from immunoSEQ multiplex PCR; TCRdb's copy has only in-frame clones and leaves some out. The data contain around 230,000 clones, roughly 73% of them singletons. The study, taken as a whole, reports: Sequencing had likely introduced a cluster of highly shared sequence variants as an artifact.

Sample: PBMCs. The clonotype originates from a boy younger than 18 in good health and CMV-seronegative. The chain recombines TRBV11-3 with TRBJ2-7; D is undetermined. The CDR3 reads CASTSTVYEQYF. The CDR3 DNA sequence: TGTGCCAGCACCTCCACAGTTTACGAGCAGTACTTC.